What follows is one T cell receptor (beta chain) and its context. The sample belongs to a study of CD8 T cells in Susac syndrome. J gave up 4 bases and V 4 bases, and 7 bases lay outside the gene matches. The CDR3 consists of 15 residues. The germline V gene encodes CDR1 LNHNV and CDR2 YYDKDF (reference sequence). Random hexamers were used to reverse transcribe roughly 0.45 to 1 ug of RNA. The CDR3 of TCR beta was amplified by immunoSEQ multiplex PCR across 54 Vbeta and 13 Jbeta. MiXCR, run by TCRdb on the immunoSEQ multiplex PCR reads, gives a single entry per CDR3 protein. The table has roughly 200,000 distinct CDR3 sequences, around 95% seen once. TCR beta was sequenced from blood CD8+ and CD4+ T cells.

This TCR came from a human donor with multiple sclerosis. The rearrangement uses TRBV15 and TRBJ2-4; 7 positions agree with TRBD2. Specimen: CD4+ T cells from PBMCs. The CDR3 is CATSIPSSGKNIQYF. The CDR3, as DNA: TGTGCCACCAGCATCCCCTCTAGCGGTAAAAACATTCAGTACTTC.